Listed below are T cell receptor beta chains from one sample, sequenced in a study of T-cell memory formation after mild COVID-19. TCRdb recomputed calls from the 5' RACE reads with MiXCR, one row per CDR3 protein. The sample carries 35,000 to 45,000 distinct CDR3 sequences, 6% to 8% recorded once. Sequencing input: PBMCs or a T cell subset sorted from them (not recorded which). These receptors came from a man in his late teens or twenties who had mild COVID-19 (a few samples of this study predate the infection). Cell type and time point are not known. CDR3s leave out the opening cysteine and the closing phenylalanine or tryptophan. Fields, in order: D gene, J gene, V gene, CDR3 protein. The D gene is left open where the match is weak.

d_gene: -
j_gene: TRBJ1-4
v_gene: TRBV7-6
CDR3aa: ASSPAGGPGEKLF

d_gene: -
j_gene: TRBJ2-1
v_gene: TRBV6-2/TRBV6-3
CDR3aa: ASSYSWGESEQF

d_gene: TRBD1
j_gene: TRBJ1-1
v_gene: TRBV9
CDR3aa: ASSTGTGVKITEAF

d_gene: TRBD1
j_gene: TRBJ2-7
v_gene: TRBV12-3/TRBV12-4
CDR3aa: ASSGAGTVYEQY

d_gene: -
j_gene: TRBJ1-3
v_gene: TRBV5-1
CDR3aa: ASSLQGVSGNTIY

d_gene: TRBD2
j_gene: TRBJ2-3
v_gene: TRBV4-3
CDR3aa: ASSHLERGIGDTQY

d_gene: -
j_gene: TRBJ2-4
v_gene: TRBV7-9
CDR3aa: ASSLVGQGVYIQY

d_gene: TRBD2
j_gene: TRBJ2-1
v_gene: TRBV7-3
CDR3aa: ASSSLAGGLNEQF

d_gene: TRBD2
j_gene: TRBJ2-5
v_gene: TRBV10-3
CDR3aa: AIRSSGDQETQY

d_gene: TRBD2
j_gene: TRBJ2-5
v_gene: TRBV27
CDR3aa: ASSPSPPGTRIQETQY

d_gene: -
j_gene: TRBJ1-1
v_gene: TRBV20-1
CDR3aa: SPTKEANTEAF

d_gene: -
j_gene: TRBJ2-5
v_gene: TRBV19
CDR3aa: ASIGKTQETQY

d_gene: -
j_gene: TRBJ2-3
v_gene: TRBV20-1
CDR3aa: SATISMSTDTQY

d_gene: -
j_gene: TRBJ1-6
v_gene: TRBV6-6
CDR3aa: ASSYTENSPLH

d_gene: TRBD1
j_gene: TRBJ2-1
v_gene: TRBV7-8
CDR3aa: ASSGDRGNEQF

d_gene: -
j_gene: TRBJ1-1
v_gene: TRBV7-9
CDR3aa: ASSFGGGVNTEAF

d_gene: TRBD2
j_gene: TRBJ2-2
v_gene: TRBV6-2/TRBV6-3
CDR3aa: ASSYGLADTGELF

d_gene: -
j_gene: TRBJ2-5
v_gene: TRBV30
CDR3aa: AWGPTQETQY

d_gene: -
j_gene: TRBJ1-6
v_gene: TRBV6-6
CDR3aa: ASSWGRANSPLH

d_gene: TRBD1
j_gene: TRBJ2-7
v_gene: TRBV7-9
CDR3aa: ASSALDRDTYEQY

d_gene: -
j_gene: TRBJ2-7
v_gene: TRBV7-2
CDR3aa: ASSFYYEQY

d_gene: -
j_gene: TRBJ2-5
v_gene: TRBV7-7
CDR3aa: ASSPRFSASQETQY

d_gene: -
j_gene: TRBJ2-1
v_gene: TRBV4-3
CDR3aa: ASSQGLGTRAYEQF

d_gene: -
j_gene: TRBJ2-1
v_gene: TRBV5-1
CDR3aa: ASSPDPTPYNEQF

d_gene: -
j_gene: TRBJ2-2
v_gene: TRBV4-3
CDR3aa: ASSQDKLSTGELF

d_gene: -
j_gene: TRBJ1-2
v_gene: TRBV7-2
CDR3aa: ASRKGNYGYT

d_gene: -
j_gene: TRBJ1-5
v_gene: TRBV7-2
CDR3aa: ASSFTGQPQH

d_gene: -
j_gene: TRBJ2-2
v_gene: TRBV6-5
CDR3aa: ASRWGAGGGELF

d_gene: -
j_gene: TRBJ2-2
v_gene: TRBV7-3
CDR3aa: ASSLSYTGELF

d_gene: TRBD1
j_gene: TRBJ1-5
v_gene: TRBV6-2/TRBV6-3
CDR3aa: ATQGGLGQPQH

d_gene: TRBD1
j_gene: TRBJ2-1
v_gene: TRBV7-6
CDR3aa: ASSLGGQHYNEQF

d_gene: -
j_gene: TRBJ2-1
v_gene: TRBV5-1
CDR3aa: ASSLAEIQLGLYEQF

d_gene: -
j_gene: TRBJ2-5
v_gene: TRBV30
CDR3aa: AWSVRGAIQETQY

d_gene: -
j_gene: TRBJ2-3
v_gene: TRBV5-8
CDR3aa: ASSLYPSTDTQY

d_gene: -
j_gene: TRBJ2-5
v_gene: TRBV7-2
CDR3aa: ASSFSIQETQY

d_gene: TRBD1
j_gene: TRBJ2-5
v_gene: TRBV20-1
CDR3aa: SAPRQGSY

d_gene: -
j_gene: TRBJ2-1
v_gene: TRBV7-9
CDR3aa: ASSLGSLNEQF

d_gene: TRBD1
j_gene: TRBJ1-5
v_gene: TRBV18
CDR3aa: ASSRDRTYNQPQH

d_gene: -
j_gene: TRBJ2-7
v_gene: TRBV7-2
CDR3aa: ASRGQSYEQY

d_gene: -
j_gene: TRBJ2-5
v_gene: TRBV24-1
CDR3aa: ATSSLDGQY

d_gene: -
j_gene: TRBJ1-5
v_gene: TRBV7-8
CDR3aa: ASSSASVHSNQPQH

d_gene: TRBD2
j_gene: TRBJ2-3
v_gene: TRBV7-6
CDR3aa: ASSPRTSGLQY

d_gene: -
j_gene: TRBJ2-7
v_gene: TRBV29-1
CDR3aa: SVVEMGYEQY

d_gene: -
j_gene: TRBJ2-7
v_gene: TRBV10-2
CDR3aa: ASTQGYEQY

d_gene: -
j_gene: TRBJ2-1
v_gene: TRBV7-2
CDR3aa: ASSSNSYNEQF

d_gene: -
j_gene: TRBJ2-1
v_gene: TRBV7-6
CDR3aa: ASSSSRGAEQF

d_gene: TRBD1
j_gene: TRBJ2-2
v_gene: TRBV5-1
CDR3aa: ASSQDRADGELF

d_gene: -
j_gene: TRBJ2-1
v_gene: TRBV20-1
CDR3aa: SARASMGGEQF

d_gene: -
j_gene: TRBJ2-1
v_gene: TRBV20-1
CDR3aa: SAPWSGEQF

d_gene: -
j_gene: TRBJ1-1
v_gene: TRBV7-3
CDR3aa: ASSLTGEVTEAF

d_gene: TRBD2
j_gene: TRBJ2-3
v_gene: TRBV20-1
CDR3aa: SARVAQRGGQSADTQY

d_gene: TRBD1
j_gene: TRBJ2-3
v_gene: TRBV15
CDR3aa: ATTRDRHYTDTQY

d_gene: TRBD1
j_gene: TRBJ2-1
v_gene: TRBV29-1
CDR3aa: SVEGALGQGANEQF

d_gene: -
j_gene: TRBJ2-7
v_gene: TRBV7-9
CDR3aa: ASSLSAYEQY

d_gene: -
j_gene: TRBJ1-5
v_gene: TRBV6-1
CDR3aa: ASSELGFGQPQH

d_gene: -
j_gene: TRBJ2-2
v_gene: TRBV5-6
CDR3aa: ASSLEWTAGELF

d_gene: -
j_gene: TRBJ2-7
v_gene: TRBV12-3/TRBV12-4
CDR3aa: ASSLLGEALLYEQY